This T cell receptor beta chain was captured in a study of T cells in tuberculosis. Study-level findings and limits: Samples were chosen by availability of cryopreserved specimens.

Sequenced by immunoSEQ multiplex PCR; TCRdb stores in-frame clones only, minus some. This table has tens of thousands of clones, around 92% appearing once. In germline, CDR1 is MGHRA, CDR2 YSYEKL. V dropped 4 bases and J dropped 5; count of bases not matched to a gene: 5. The CDR3 length is 14 residues. A note on this clone: What it binds is not known.

The clonotype was recovered from a donor aged 10-35 years with latent tuberculosis or without tuberculosis infection. Some clones in this sample may be carry-over from other donors' samples. The gene calls are TRBV4-1 and TRBJ2-7; 10 bases match TRBD1. Sequenced material: PBMCs. The DNA of the CDR3 is TGCGCCAGCAGCCGAGACAGGGGGCGTAACGAGCAGTACTTC. It codes for CASSRDRGRNEQYF.